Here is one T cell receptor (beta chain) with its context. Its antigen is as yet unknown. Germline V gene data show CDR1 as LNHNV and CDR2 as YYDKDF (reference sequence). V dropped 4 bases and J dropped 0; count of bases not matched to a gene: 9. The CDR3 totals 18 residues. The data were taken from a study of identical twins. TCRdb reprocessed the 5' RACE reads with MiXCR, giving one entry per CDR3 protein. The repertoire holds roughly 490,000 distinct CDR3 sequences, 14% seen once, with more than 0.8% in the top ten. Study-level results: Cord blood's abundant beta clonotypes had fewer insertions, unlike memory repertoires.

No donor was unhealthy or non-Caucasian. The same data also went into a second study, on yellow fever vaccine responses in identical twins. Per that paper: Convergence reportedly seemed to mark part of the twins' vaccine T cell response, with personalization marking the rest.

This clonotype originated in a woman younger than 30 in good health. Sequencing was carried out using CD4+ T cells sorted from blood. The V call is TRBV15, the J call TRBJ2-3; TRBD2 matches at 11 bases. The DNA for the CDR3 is TGTGCCACCAGCACCCGACTAGCGGGAAAGACTAGCACAGATACGCAGTATTTT. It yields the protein CATSTRLAGKTSTDTQYF.